Listed below are T cell receptor beta chains from one sample, sequenced in a study of blood T cell repertoires in COVID-19. Using immunoSEQ multiplex PCR, the repertoire was profiled, and TCRdb retains in-frame clones only, with some absent. The data hold under 200,000 clones, with approximately 91% observed a single time. The sequencing input was peripheral blood. Receptors were obtained from a man aged 18 to 29 with COVID-19, enrolled during active disease. CDR3s include the opening cysteine and the closing phenylalanine or tryptophan. Each record gives: J gene, V gene, D gene, clone size, CDR3 DNA, CDR3 protein. D genes are given only for firm matches. Clone size appears in some rows only: once, few, many, or a class for an expanded clone.

TRBJ2-7 | TRBV18 | NA | once | TGTGCCAGCTCACCGCGTGTAGAGGGTTCCTACGAGCAGTACTTC | CASSPRVEGSYEQYF
TRBJ1-2 | TRBV28 | TRBD1 | NA | TGTGCCAGCAGCTCGGGACAGGGTTGGTATTATGGCTACACCTTC | CASSSGQGWYYGYTF
TRBJ2-3 | TRBV7-9 | TRBD2 | NA | TGTGCCAGCAGCTCCCAGCGGGAGCAAGCAGATACGCAGTATTTT | CASSSQREQADTQYF
TRBJ1-2 | TRBV30 | TRBD1 | NA | TGTGCCTGGCATCCCGGGACAGGGGGTGGCTACACCTTC | CAWHPGTGGGYTF
TRBJ2-6 | TRBV5-1 | TRBD1 | NA | TGCGCCAGCAGCGGAAGACAGGGGCCTGGGGCCAACGTCCTGACTTTC | CASSGRQGPGANVLTF
TRBJ2-7 | TRBV19 | TRBD2 | NA | TGTGCCAGTAGTGGCGGGAGCCCGAATGCCTACGAGCAGTACTTC | CASSGGSPNAYEQYF
TRBJ2-7 | TRBV15 | NA | few | TGTGCCACCAGCATTTCAGGGTTGACGGGCGAGCAGTACTTC | CATSISGLTGEQYF
TRBJ1-3 | TRBV5-5 | NA | NA | TGTGCCAGCAGCATCGGGACACCCTTATTCTCTGGAAACACCATATATTTT | CASSIGTPLFSGNTIYF
TRBJ2-7 | TRBV2 | NA | NA | TGTGCCAGCAGAAGCATTCGTACGAGGCAGTACTTC | CASRSIRTRQYF
TRBJ2-7 | TRBV9 | TRBD2 | NA | TGTGCCAGCAGCGTAGGACTAGCGGGAGAGCAGTACTTC | CASSVGLAGEQYF
TRBJ2-7 | TRBV18 | TRBD1 | NA | TGTGCCAGCTCACCGCAGACAGGGCGGTACGAGCAGTACTTC | CASSPQTGRYEQYF
TRBJ2-3 | TRBV28 | TRBD1 | NA | TGTGCCAGCAGTTTACAAGCCTTGGACAGGGTCACAGATACGCAGTATTTT | CASSLQALDRVTDTQYF
TRBJ2-3 | TRBV20-1 | TRBD2 | NA | TGCAGTGCTAGTAAGCGGGAGGCCTCCGATACGCAGTATTTT | CSASKREASDTQYF
TRBJ2-2 | TRBV13 | TRBD2 | NA | TGTGCCAGCAGCTCCCGAGTTGGGGGGGATACCGGGGAGCTGTTTTTT | CASSSRVGGDTGELFF
TRBJ1-4 | TRBV3-1/TRBV3-2 | NA | NA | TGTGCCAGCACCTCCCGGACAGCCTCAACTAATGAAAAACTGTTTTTT | CASTSRTASTNEKLFF
TRBJ2-7 | TRBV27 | TRBD1 | NA | TGTGCCAGCAGTCCCGGGACAGGGATGTACGAGCAGTACTTC | CASSPGTGMYEQYF
TRBJ2-5 | TRBV7-2 | NA | NA | TGTGCCAGCAGCTTAGTGGCGGGAAAACAAGAGACCCAGTACTTC | CASSLVAGKQETQYF
TRBJ2-1 | TRBV30 | NA | NA | TGTGCCTCCGCGGTGGGCGGGTCGGACCCCAAGCAGTTCTTC | CASAVGGSDPKQFF
TRBJ1-2 | TRBV20-1 | NA | NA | TGCAGTTCAGAGGCTAACTATGGCTACACCTTC | CSSEANYGYTF
TRBJ1-1 | TRBV28 | TRBD1 | once | TGTGCCAGCAGTAGGTTGGACAGGGTCATGAACACTGAAGCTTTCTTT | CASSRLDRVMNTEAFF
TRBJ1-2 | TRBV5-5 | TRBD1 | NA | TGTGCCAGCAGCATCACAGGGGTAGTGGGCTACACCTTC | CASSITGVVGYTF
TRBJ2-7 | TRBV7-2 | TRBD1 | NA | TGTGCCAGCAGTCTCTCGACAGGGCGGGCCTACGAGCAGTACTTC | CASSLSTGRAYEQYF
TRBJ1-1 | TRBV4-1 | NA | NA | TGCGCCAGCAGCCAATTTCCGGGCACTGAAGCTTTCTTT | CASSQFPGTEAFF
TRBJ1-2 | TRBV6-5 | NA | NA | TGTGCCAGCAGCCTGTCGAGGGCCAATGGCTACACCTTC | CASSLSRANGYTF
TRBJ1-1 | TRBV7-9 | NA | NA | TGTGCCAGCAGCCGGACCCCGACGGGGGGGCACACTGAAGCTTTCTTT | CASSRTPTGGHTEAFF
TRBJ2-7 | TRBV6-2/TRBV6-3 | TRBD2 | few | TGTGCCAGCAGTTACTCTAGCGGGATCGTTGACGAGCAGTACTTC | CASSYSSGIVDEQYF
TRBJ2-1 | TRBV28 | TRBD2 | NA | TGTGCCAGCAGTTTGTGGAGCGGGAGATCGAATGAGCAGTTCTTC | CASSLWSGRSNEQFF
TRBJ1-1 | TRBV19 | NA | once | TGTGCCAGTAGCTATTCCCCAAACACTGAAGCTTTCTTT | CASSYSPNTEAFF
TRBJ2-1 | TRBV3-1/TRBV3-2 | NA | NA | TGTGCCAGCAGCCAAGAGGGGGGGGGCCGGTTCTTC | CASSQEGGGRFF
TRBJ2-1 | TRBV27 | NA | NA | TGTGCCAGCAGTTTCGGGAGCTCCTACAATGAGCAGTTCTTC | CASSFGSSYNEQFF
TRBJ1-6 | TRBV27 | TRBD1 | NA | TGTGCCAGCAGTTTAGGGACAGGGACATATAATTCACCCCTCCACTTT | CASSLGTGTYNSPLHF
TRBJ2-3 | TRBV21-1 | NA | NA | TGTGCCAGCTTCTACAGGGCCGGACTAGTCACAGATACGCAGTATTTT | CASFYRAGLVTDTQYF
TRBJ2-7 | TRBV5-4 | NA | NA | TGTGCCAGCAGCCCCCTGGGGGGCGAGCAGTACTTC | CASSPLGGEQYF
TRBJ2-1 | TRBV5-8 | TRBD2 | NA | TGTGCCAGCGCTGACGGGACTAGCGGTTACAATGAGCAGTTCTTC | CASADGTSGYNEQFF
TRBJ2-7 | TRBV18 | NA | NA | TGTGCCAGCTCACGTTCTCCGGACCCGAGGGACGAGCAGTACTTC | CASSRSPDPRDEQYF
TRBJ2-1 | TRBV6-2/TRBV6-3 | TRBD2 | once | TGTGCCAGCAGTTACGGGGGAAATAGCGGGAGTAGAAATGAGCAGTTCTTC | CASSYGGNSGSRNEQFF
TRBJ2-1 | TRBV6-6 | TRBD2 | NA | TGTGCCAGCAGCCCTCGCCCTAGCGGGAGGATCAATGAGCAGTTCTTC | CASSPRPSGRINEQFF
TRBJ2-7 | TRBV7-2 | NA | NA | TGTGCCAGCAGCTTATATTACGAGCAGTACTTC | CASSLYYEQYF
TRBJ2-2 | TRBV29-1 | TRBD2 | few | TGCAGCGGGGGGACTAGCGGGACCGGGGAGCTGTTTTTT | CSGGTSGTGELFF
TRBJ1-2 | TRBV28 | TRBD1 | NA | TGTGCCAGCAGGGCGCGGGACAGGGTATTCTATGGCTACACCTTC | CASRARDRVFYGYTF
TRBJ2-1 | TRBV5-4 | TRBD2 | NA | TGTGCCAGCAGCTTGGGTCGCGGGAGTGGGAATGAGCAGTTCTTC | CASSLGRGSGNEQFF
TRBJ2-1 | TRBV7-2 | NA | NA | TGTGCCAGCAGCTTAGCTAGCGTCTACAATGAGCAGTTCTTC | CASSLASVYNEQFF
TRBJ2-7 | TRBV27 | NA | NA | TGTGCCAGCAGTTCGCACATCAGCTCCTACGAGCAGTACTTC | CASSSHISSYEQYF
TRBJ2-7 | TRBV7-9 | NA | NA | TGTGCCAGCAGCTTAGGTCAGGGAAACGGGCAGTACTTC | CASSLGQGNGQYF
TRBJ1-5 | TRBV5-6 | TRBD1 | NA | TGTGCCAGCAGCCCTTCCGGACAGGCTTATCAGCCCCAGCATTTT | CASSPSGQAYQPQHF
TRBJ1-2 | TRBV7-2 | NA | NA | TGTGCCAGCAGCACGACGTCCGGAACAGGGAACTATGGCTACACCTTC | CASSTTSGTGNYGYTF
TRBJ1-4 | TRBV30 | NA | NA | TGTGCCTGGAGTGCAGGGCCTCTTAATGAAAAACTGCTTTTT | CAWSAGPLNEKLLF
TRBJ2-7 | TRBV10-3 | TRBD2 | NA | TGTGCCATCAGTGATTGGACTAGCGGGAGTTCCTACGAGCAGTACTTC | CAISDWTSGSSYEQYF
TRBJ2-7 | TRBV18 | NA | NA | TGTGCCAGCTCACCATCAGGTCTTGGCTCCTACGAGCAGTACTTC | CASSPSGLGSYEQYF
TRBJ2-7 | TRBV5-1 | TRBD1 | NA | TGCGCCAGCAGCAGGGGACAGGGCTACGAGCAGTACTTC | CASSRGQGYEQYF
TRBJ2-7 | TRBV6-5 | TRBD1 | NA | TGTGCCAGCAAACCGGGACAGGCTTCCTACGAGCAGTACTTC | CASKPGQASYEQYF
TRBJ2-7 | TRBV5-6 | NA | NA | TGTGCCAGCAGCGATACTCCCACGAGGGCAACCGAGCAGTACTTC | CASSDTPTRATEQYF